Shown below are 15 T cell receptor beta chains from a single sample sequenced in a study of control samples from healthy donors and cancer patients. Profiled with immunoSEQ multiplex PCR; TCRdb holds only in-frame clones, not every one. The sample carries tens of thousands of clones, 94% recorded once. Material for sequencing was blood. Every receptor here comes from a woman aged 25-40 years in good health.

This clone was detected only once. The chain joins TRBV19 to TRBJ2-1; no firm D call. CDR3 size: 13 residues. Trimming took 3 bases from V and 8 from J, leaving 11 bases between them. Germline CDR1 is LNHDA and CDR2 is SQIVND (reference sequence). CDR3 sequence reads: CASSMGGGYEQFF. The CDR3 DNA reads as TGTGCCAGTAGTATGGGTGGTGGCTATGAGCAGTTCTTC.

Here the CDR3 reads CASSEGNYEQYF. The CDR3 region has the DNA TGTGCCAGCAGTGAGGGGAACTACGAGCAGTACTTC. The chain recombines TRBV6-1 with TRBJ2-7; D not resolved. Germline V lookup: CDR1 MNHNS, CDR2 SASEGT. The CDR3 is 12 residues long. Trimming removed 3 bases from V and 3 bases from J, with 6 bases in between.

This sequence joins TRBV4-1 and TRBJ1-2; D uncertain. The CDR3 sequence is 13 residues long. V was cut by 6 bases and J by 8 bases, with 16 bases left in between. Per the germline V gene, CDR1 is MGHRA and CDR2 is YSYEKL. The CDR3 nucleotides read TGCGCCAGCAGACAGCATGGGGTTGAGGGCTACACCTTC. Translation gives CASRQHGVEGYTF.

The chain recombines TRBV30 with TRBJ1-1; D gene ambiguous. The CDR3 consists of 12 residues. Germline V lookup: CDR1 GTSNPN, CDR2 SVGIG (reference sequence). Trimming took 4 bases from V and 7 from J, leaving 13 bases between them. The CDR3 region has the DNA TGTGCCTGGATGATTTTAGACCGTGAAGCTTTCTTT. Encoded protein: CAWMILDREAFF.

The chain carries TRBV28 and TRBJ1-1; D might be TRBD1 (5 bases). The CDR3 has 16 amino acids. Trimming left V 5 bases short and J 8 bases short, with 24 bases between. The V gene's germline CDR1 is MDHEN and CDR2 SYDVKM. As DNA, the CDR3 is TGTGCCAGCAGTGGGGGGTGGCAGGCCTACGTGAAGGAAGCTTTCTTT. This sequence encodes CASSGGWQAYVKEAFF.

The chain carries TRBV6-4 and TRBJ1-4; 11 positions agree with TRBD1. The CDR3 is 17 amino acids. J lost 8 bases, V lost 5 bases, and 13 bases had no gene match. Germline CDR1 reads MRHNA; CDR2 reads SNTAGT. The CDR3 spells CASSQRGTGTGGEKLFF. For the CDR3, the DNA is TGTGCCAGCAGTCAAAGGGGAACCGGGACAGGGGGAGAAAAACTGTTTTTT.

The J gene is TRBJ1-6, the V gene TRBV11-2; D gene unclear. Deletions cut 0 bases from V and 9 bases from J, with 0 bases between. The germline V gene has CDR1 SGHAT and CDR2 FQNNGV. This CDR3 is 11 amino acids long. The CDR3 DNA reads as TGTGCCAGCAGCTTAGATTCACCCCTCCACTTT. Amino acid sequence: CASSLDSPLHF.

V is TRBV9 and J is TRBJ1-2; perhaps TRBD1 as D (5 bases). This CDR3 comprises 14 residues. The germline V gene encodes CDR1 SGDLS and CDR2 YYNGEE. Trimming took off 4 bases at V and 4 bases at J, with 14 bases between the two ends. The CDR3 nucleotides are TGTGCCAGCAGCAAACGGGGGGAAATCTATGGCTACACCTTC. Encoded protein: CASSKRGEIYGYTF.

The chain is built from TRBV6-1 and TRBJ2-7; the match to TRBD1 covers 9 bases. The germline V gene has CDR1 MNHNS and CDR2 SASEGT. V gave up 2 bases and J gave up 13 bases; unmatched junction bases: 6. The CDR3 extends over 12 amino acids. In DNA form, the CDR3 reads TGTGCCAGCAGTGAATGGGACAGGGCGAATTACTTC. Protein sequence: CASSEWDRANYF.

The chain uses TRBV11-2 and TRBJ2-1, with 10 bases fitting TRBD2. Germline CDR1 SGHAT, CDR2 FQNNGV. The CDR3 loop spans 16 amino acids. The J segment lost 7 bases and the V segment lost 2 bases, leaving 8 bases of the junction unmatched. CDR3 residues: CASSLKIAGGRNEQFF. The CDR3 DNA follows: TGTGCCAGCAGCTTAAAAATAGCGGGGGGTAGGAATGAGCAGTTCTTC. Full variable domain (outside the CDR3, taken from reference TRBV11-2 and TRBJ2-1): EAGVAQSPRYKIIEKRQSVAFWCNPISGHATLYWYQQILGQGPKLLIQFQNNGVVDDSQLPKDRFSAERLKGVDSTLKIQPAKLEDSAVYLCASSLKIAGGRNEQFFGPGTRLTVL.

The chain is built from TRBV30 and TRBJ1-5; D not certain. Trimming left V 4 bases short and J 2 bases short, with 9 bases between. CDR3 length: 13 residues. CDR1 is GTSNPN and CDR2 is SVGIG in the germline V gene (reference sequence). The CDR3 here is CAWKAEGNQPQHF. DNA of the CDR3: TGTGCCTGGAAAGCCGAGGGCAATCAGCCCCAGCATTTT.

The gene calls are TRBV23-1 and TRBJ1-1; no definite D call. TRBV23-1 is flagged as an ORF with uncertain function. Trimming shortened V by 7 bases and J by 10 bases, and 13 bases separated the two germline ends. This CDR3 comprises 11 residues. Here the CDR3 DNA reads TGCGCCAGCAACATGACGAGTATAGCTTTCTTT. The encoded protein is CASNMTSIAFF.

The J gene is TRBJ1-2, the V gene TRBV12-3 or TRBV12-4, with D possibly being TRBD1 (5 bases). The CDR3 is 13 amino acids. Trimming took off 8 bases at V and 4 bases at J, with 14 bases between the two ends. The CDR3 is CASRMQGTYGYTF. In DNA form, the CDR3 reads TGTGCCAGCCGCATGCAGGGAACCTATGGCTACACCTTC.

This chain joins TRBV21-1 and TRBJ1-2; the D call in the table, TRBD1, was not verified against the DNA. TRBV21-1 is tagged as a pseudogene. The CDR3 consists of 17 residues. Here the CDR3 reads CASSIPQTGPWDYGYTF. The CDR3 DNA follows: TGTGCCAGCAGCATACCCCAAACAGGTCCTTGGGACTATGGCTACACCTTC.

This clone was picked up a small number of times. The genes are TRBV4-2 and TRBJ2-3; 10 bases agree with TRBD2. This CDR3 region has 16 residues. V lost 5 bases and J lost 2; bases outside the gene matches: 7. Looked up from germline, CDR1 is LGHNA and CDR2 is YNFKEQ. In DNA, the CDR3 is TGTGCCAGCAGCTCGAGCGGGGGGGCCCTCACAGATACGCAGTATTTT. It translates to CASSSSGGALTDTQYF.